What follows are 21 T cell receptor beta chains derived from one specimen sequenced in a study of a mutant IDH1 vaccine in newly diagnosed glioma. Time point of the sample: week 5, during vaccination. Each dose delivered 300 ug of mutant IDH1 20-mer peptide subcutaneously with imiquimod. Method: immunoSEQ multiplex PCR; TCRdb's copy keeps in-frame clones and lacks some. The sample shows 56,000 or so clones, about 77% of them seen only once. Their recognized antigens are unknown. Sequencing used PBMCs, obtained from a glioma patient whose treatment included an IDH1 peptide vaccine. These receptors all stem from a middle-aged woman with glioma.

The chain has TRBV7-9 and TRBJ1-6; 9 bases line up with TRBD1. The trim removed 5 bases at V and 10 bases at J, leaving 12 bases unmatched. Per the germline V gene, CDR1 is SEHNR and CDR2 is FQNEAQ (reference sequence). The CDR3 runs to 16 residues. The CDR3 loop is CASSNQIQGARSPLHF. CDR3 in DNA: TGTGCCAGCAGCAACCAGATACAGGGGGCGAGGTCACCCCTCCACTTT.

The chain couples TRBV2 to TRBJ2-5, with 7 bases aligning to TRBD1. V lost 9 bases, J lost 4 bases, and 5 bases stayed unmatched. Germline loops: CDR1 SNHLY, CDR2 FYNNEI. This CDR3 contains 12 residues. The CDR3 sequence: CARGQVGETQYF. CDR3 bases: TGTGCCAGAGGACAGGTAGGAGAGACCCAGTACTTC.

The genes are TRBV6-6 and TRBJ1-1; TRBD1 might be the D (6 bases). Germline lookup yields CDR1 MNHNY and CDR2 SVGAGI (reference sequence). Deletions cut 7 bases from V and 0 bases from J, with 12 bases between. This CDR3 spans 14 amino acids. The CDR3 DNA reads TGTGCCAGCACCCGGCGGACAGTGAACACTGAAGCTTTCTTT. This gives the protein CASTRRTVNTEAFF.

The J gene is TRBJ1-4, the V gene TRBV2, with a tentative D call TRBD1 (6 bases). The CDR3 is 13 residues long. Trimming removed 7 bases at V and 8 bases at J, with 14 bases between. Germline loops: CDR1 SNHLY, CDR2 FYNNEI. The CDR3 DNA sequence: TGTGCCAGCATGTGGTTTGGGGGCGAAAAACTGTTTTTT. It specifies CASMWFGGEKLFF.

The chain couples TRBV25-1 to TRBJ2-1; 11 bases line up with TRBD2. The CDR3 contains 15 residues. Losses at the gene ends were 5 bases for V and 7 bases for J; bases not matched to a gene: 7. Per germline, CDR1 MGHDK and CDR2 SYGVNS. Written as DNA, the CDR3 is TGTGCCAGCAGTTGTAGCGGGGGGGTGATGAATGAGCAGTTCTTC. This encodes CASSCSGGVMNEQFF.

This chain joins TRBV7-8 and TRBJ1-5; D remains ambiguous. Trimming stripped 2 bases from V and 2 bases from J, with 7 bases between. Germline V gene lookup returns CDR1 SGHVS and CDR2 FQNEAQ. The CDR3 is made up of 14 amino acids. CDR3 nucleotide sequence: TGTGCCAGCAGCTTAAGCAGTGGCAATCAGCCCCAGCATTTT. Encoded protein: CASSLSSGNQPQHF.

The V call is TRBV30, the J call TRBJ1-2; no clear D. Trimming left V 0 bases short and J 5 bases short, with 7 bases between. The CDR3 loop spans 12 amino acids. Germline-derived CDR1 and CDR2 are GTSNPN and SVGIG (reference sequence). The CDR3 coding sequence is TGTGCCTGGAGTGTAGTAGGGTATGGCTACACCTTC. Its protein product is CAWSVVGYGYTF.

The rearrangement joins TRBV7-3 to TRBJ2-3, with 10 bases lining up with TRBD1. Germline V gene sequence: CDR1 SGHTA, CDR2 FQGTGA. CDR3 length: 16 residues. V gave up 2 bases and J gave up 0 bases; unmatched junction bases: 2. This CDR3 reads CASSLRTGGSTDTQYF. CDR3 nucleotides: TGTGCCAGCAGCTTACGGACAGGGGGGAGCACAGATACGCAGTATTTT.

The CDR3 DNA is TGTGCCAGCAGCTTACCACGACAGGGATTGGGAATGAACACTGAAGCTTTCTTT. Its protein product is CASSLPRQGLGMNTEAFF. The gene calls are TRBV5-4 and TRBJ1-1, with 7 positions matching TRBD1. J was trimmed by 0 bases and V by 2 bases; bases with no gene match: 13. CDR1 SGHNT and CDR2 YYREEE come from the germline V gene (reference sequence). The CDR3 has 18 residues. Together with reference TRBV5-4 and TRBJ1-1, the CDR3 gives the full variable domain: ETGVTQSPTHLIKTRGQQVTLRCSSQSGHNTVSWYQQALGQGPQFIFQYYREEENGRGNFPPRFSGLQFPNYSSELNVNALELDDSALYLCASSLPRQGLGMNTEAFFGQGTRLTVV.

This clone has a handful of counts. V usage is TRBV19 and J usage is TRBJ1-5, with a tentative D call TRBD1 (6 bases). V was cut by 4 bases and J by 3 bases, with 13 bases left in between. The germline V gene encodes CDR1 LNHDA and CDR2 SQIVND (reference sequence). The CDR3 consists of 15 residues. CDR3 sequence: CASSTPGDYNQPQHF. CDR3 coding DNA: TGTGCCAGTAGTACTCCAGGGGACTACAATCAGCCCCAGCATTTT.

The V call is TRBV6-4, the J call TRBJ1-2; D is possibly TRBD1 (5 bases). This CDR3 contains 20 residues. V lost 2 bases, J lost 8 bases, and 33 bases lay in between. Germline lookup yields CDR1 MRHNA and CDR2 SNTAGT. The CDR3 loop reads CASSDATRSTSLGVGGGYTF. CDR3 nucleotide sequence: TGTGCCAGCAGTGACGCCACTAGATCCACCTCGTTAGGAGTGGGGGGGGGCTACACCTTC.

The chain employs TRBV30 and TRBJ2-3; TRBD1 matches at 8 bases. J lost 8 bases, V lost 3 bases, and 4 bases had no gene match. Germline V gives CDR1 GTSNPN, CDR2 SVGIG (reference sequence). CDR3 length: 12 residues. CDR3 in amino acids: CAWSEDRGTQYF. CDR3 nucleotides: TGTGCCTGGAGCGAAGACAGGGGTACGCAGTATTTT.

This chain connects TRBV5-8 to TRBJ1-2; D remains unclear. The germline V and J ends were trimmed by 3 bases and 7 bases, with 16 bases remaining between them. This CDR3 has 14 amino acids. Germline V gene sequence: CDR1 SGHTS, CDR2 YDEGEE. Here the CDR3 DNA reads TGTGCCAGCAGCTCGACCCCTGGGGTCGGTGGCTACACCTTC. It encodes CASSSTPGVGGYTF. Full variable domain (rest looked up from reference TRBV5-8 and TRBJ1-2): EAGVTQSPTHLIKTRGQQATLRCSPISGHTSVYWYQQALGLGLQFLLWYDEGEERNRGNFPPRFSGRQFPNYSSELNVNALELEDSALYLCASSSTPGVGGYTFGSGTRLTVV.

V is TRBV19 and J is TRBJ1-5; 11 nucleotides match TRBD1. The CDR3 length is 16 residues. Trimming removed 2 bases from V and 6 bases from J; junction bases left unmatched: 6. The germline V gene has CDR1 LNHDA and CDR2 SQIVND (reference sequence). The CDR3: CASSIKGTGGGQPQHF. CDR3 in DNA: TGTGCCAGTAGTATAAAAGGGACAGGGGGAGGTCAGCCCCAGCATTTT. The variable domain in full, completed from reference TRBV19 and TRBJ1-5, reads DGGITQSPKYLFRKEGQNVTLSCEQNLNHDAMYWYRQDPGQGLRLIYYSQIVNDFQKGDIAEGYSVSREKKESFPLTVTSAQKNPTAFYLCASSIKGTGGGQPQHFGDGTRLSIL.

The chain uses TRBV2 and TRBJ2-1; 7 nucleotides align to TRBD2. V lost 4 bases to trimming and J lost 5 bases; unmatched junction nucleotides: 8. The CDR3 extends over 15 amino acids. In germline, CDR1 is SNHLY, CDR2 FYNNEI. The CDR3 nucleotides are TGTGCCAGCAGTGTCCACTGGGGGGGTAACAATGAGCAGTTCTTC. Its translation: CASSVHWGGNNEQFF.

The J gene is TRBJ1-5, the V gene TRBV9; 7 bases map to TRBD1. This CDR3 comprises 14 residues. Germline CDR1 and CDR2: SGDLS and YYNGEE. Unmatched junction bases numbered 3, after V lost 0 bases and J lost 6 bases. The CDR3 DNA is TGTGCCAGCAGCGTAGAGGGGGCAGCTCAGCCCCAGCATTTT. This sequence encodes CASSVEGAAQPQHF.

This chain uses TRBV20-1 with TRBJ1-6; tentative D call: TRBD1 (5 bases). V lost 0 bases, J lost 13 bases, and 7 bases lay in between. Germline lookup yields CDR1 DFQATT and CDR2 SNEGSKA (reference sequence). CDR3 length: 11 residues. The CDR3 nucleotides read TGCAGTGCTAGAGAGAAGGGGCCCCTCCACTTT. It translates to CSAREKGPLHF.

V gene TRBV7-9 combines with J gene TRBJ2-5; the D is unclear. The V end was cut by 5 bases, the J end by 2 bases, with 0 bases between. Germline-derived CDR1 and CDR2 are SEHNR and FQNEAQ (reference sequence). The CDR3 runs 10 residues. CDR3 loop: CASSQETQYF. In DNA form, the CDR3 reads TGTGCCAGCAGCCAAGAGACCCAGTACTTC.

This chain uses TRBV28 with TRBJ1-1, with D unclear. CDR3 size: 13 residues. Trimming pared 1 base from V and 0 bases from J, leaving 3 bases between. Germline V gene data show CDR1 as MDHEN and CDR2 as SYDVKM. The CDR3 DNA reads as TGTGCCAGCAGTTTATCGCTGAACACTGAAGCTTTCTTT. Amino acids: CASSLSLNTEAFF.

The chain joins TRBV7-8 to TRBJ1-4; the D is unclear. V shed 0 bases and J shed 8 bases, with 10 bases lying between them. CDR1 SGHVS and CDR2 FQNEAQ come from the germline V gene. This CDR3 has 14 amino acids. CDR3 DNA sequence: TGTGCCAGCAGCTTAGCGGAGGTTACGGAAAAACTGTTTTTT. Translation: CASSLAEVTEKLFF.

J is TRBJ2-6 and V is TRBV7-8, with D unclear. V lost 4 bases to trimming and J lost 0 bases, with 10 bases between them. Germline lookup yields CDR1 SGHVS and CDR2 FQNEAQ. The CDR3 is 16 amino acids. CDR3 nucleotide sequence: TGTGCCAGCAGCTCCACGGCTGGCTCTGGGGCCAACGTCCTGACTTTC. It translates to CASSSTAGSGANVLTF.